The rows below give T cell receptor beta chains drawn from one sample of a study of blood T cell repertoires in COVID-19. Measured with immunoSEQ multiplex PCR; TCRdb has only the in-frame clones, and not every one. The table lists about 290,000 clones, around 86% of them singletons. The sequenced sample was PBMCs or T cells enriched from blood (not recorded which). The receptors come from a woman aged 40-49 years who had recovered from COVID-19. The CDR3 runs from the conserved cysteine through the conserved F or W. Fields, in order: D gene, clone size, CDR3 length, J gene, V gene, CDR3 DNA, CDR3 protein. D genes are given only for firm matches. Clone size is stated in some rows and not others, as once, few, many or a class when expanded.

TRBD2 | - | 14 | TRBJ2-3 | TRBV11-3 | TGTGCCAGCAGCCCGGGGGGGGGAACAGATACGCAGTATTTT | CASSPGGGTDTQYF
- | once | 14 | TRBJ1-1 | TRBV12-5 | TGTGCTAGTGCCGGGGGGGGGATGAACACTGAAGCTTTCTTT | CASAGGGMNTEAFF
- | - | 17 | TRBJ1-6 | TRBV7-2 | TGTGCCAGCAGCTTAGTCGGAGGAGGGGTCGCGGGTTCACCCCTCCACTTT | CASSLVGGGVAGSPLHF
- | once | 18 | TRBJ1-1 | TRBV15 | TGTGCCACCAGCAGAGATAAGACCCCAAACAGCGGAGGTGAGAAAGCTTTCTTT | CATSRDKTPNSGGEKAFF
- | - | 15 | TRBJ1-1 | TRBV7-2 | TGTGCCAGCAGCTTAGGCAGGGGACAGAACACTGAAGCTTTCTTT | CASSLGRGQNTEAFF
TRBD1 | - | 15 | TRBJ1-4 | TRBV5-6 | TGTGCCAGCAGGGAACAGGGGACAACTAATGAAAAACTGTTTTTT | CASREQGTTNEKLFF
TRBD1 | - | 16 | TRBJ2-1 | TRBV29-1 | TGCAGCGTTCACAAGACAGGGGGCTTGTCCTACAATGAGCAGTTCTTC | CSVHKTGGLSYNEQFF
TRBD1 | - | 15 | TRBJ1-2 | TRBV25-1 | TGTGCCAGCAGCAGCCCGGGACAGGGCGACTATGGCTACACCTTC | CASSSPGQGDYGYTF
- | - | 13 | TRBJ2-5 | TRBV27 | TGTGCCAGCAGGCCTGAGGGCGAGGAGACCCAGTACTTC | CASRPEGEETQYF
- | - | 16 | TRBJ2-7 | TRBV19 | TGTGCCAGTAGAAGAGCCTCGGACTCACTCACCTACGAGCAGTACTTC | CASRRASDSLTYEQYF
- | - | 12 | TRBJ1-1 | TRBV30 | TGTGCCAGAAAAACAGGGAACACTGAAGCTTTCTTT | CARKTGNTEAFF
- | - | 13 | TRBJ1-1 | TRBV6-5 | TGTGCCAGCAGTTACATTCAGAACACTGAAGCTTTCTTT | CASSYIQNTEAFF
TRBD1 | - | 13 | TRBJ2-1 | TRBV7-2 | TGTGCCAGCAGCCGGGACAGCTACAATGAGCAGTTCTTC | CASSRDSYNEQFF
TRBD1 | - | 14 | TRBJ2-7 | TRBV7-7 | TGTGCTAGCAGCTTAAGACAGGGGGCTTACGAGCAGTACTTC | CASSLRQGAYEQYF
- | - | 16 | TRBJ1-2 | TRBV2 | TGTGCCAGCAGTACAATATGGACAGCATCTACCTATGGCTACACCTTC | CASSTIWTASTYGYTF
- | - | 15 | TRBJ1-3 | TRBV6-5 | TGTGCCAGCAGTTTATACAGGGTGTCGGGAAACACCATATATTTT | CASSLYRVSGNTIYF
- | few | 15 | TRBJ1-6 | TRBV9 | TGTGCCAGCAGCGTAGCGTCCAGGGAAGGTTCACCCCTCCACTTT | CASSVASREGSPLHF
- | - | 12 | TRBJ2-1 | TRBV25-1 | TGTGCCAGCAGTGAATTCGTTTATGAGCAGTTCTTC | CASSEFVYEQFF
- | once | 14 | TRBJ1-1 | TRBV19 | TGTGCCAGTAGTATAAGGGGTCTTCACGCTGAAGCTTTCTTT | CASSIRGLHAEAFF
- | - | 13 | TRBJ2-7 | TRBV12-3/TRBV12-4 | TGTGCCAGCAGTTTCCGTGGGGGGTACGAGCAGTACTTC | CASSFRGGYEQYF
- | - | 13 | TRBJ1-2 | TRBV5-1 | TGCGCCAGCAGCTTCATCGAGGGTTGGGGCTACACCTTC | CASSFIEGWGYTF
- | - | 15 | TRBJ1-2 | TRBV27 | TGTGCCAGCCAACTTAGCGGGGGGCTTGAGTATGGCTACACCTTC | CASQLSGGLEYGYTF
- | - | 13 | TRBJ1-1 | TRBV19 | TGTGCCAGTAGTATACGAGCGAACACTGAAGCTTTCTTT | CASSIRANTEAFF
TRBD1 | once | 15 | TRBJ1-1 | TRBV6-5 | TGTGCCAGCAGAGCAAGGACAGGTGGGGACACTGAAGCTTTCTTT | CASRARTGGDTEAFF
TRBD2 | - | 16 | TRBJ2-1 | TRBV19 | TGTGCCAGTAGTAGGTATAGCGGGAGAGTGAACAATGAGCAGTTCTTC | CASSRYSGRVNNEQFF
TRBD2 | - | 17 | TRBJ2-1 | TRBV6-1 | TGTGCCAGCAGTGAGGGACTAGCGAGCGGGAGGTACAATGAGCAGTTCTTC | CASSEGLASGRYNEQFF
- | - | 13 | TRBJ1-3 | TRBV30 | TGTGCCTGGAGTGTGGCCTCTGGAAACACCATATATTTT | CAWSVASGNTIYF
- | - | 17 | TRBJ1-2 | TRBV7-2 | TGTGCCAGCAGCCGTAGGGCAGGGAGGGCCTCTAACTATGGCTACACCTTC | CASSRRAGRASNYGYTF
TRBD2 | - | 14 | TRBJ2-7 | TRBV7-9 | TGTGCCAGCAGCCCACGGACTAGCTCCTACGAGCAGTACTTC | CASSPRTSSYEQYF
- | - | 14 | TRBJ1-2 | TRBV5-1 | TGCGCCAGCAGCTTGGTACAGGGTCTCGGTGGCTACACCTTC | CASSLVQGLGGYTF
TRBD2 | - | 15 | TRBJ2-1 | TRBV4-2 | TGTGCCAGCACTGACGGGGGGGCCTCCTACAATGAGCAGTTCTTC | CASTDGGASYNEQFF
TRBD2 | - | 15 | TRBJ2-1 | TRBV5-5 | TGTGCCAGCAGCGGATTTAGCGGGACTTACAATGAGCAGTTCTTC | CASSGFSGTYNEQFF
- | - | 14 | TRBJ1-1 | TRBV5-5 | TGTGCCAGCAGCAGCCTCGGGGGGTTCGGTGAAGCTTTCTTT | CASSSLGGFGEAFF